The 8 T cell receptor beta chains below all came from one sample that was sequenced in a study of metastatic and nonmetastatic thyroid tumors. TCRdb reassembled clones from the PCR reads with MiXCR. The profile shows approximately 30,000 clones, 20% to 30% of them singletons. All patients reached thyroid surgery having received no treatment beforehand. Sequenced material: blood. All receptors come from a female donor with papillary thyroid cancer or a benign thyroid nodule (not recorded which). Some clones in this sample may be carry-over from other donors' samples.

This clone was seen more than once but under ten times. The V and J genes are TRBV11-1 and TRBJ2-4, with a weak D call TRBD2 (5 bases). Germline V gives CDR1 SGHAT, CDR2 FQDESV (reference sequence). V shed 5 bases and J shed 0 bases, with 20 bases lying between them. The CDR3 spans 18 residues. CDR3 region: CASSRDPTGVGAKNIQYF. Written as DNA, the CDR3 is TGTGCCAGCAGCCGCGACCCCACCGGGGTTGGAGCCAAAAACATTCAGTACTTC.

This clone appeared many times. V gene TRBV4-1 combines with J gene TRBJ1-1, with unresolved D. The CDR3 runs to 13 residues. The V end lost 0 bases, the J end lost 0 bases, and 2 bases lay between the germline ends. Germline CDR1 MGHRA, CDR2 YSYEKL. The CDR3 spells CASSQELNTEAFF. In nucleotides, the CDR3 is TGCGCCAGCAGCCAAGAATTGAACACTGAAGCTTTCTTT.

Many counts were recorded for this clone. V is TRBV12-3 or TRBV12-4 and J is TRBJ2-1; D is uncertain. This CDR3 has 14 residues. The ends were cut back, 2 bases at V and 3 bases at J, with 8 bases in the middle. CDR3 bases: TGTGCCAGCAGTTTAAGCAGGATCTACAATGAGCAGTTCTTC. It translates to CASSLSRIYNEQFF.

Ten or more counts support this clone. V usage is TRBV24-1 and J usage is TRBJ1-2, with 8 bases identical to TRBD1. The germline V gene has CDR1 KGHDR and CDR2 SFDVKD. The CDR3 extends over 15 amino acids. With V trimmed by 3 bases and J by 3 bases, 5 bases remained unmatched. CDR3 sequence (DNA): TGTGCCACCAGTGATCGCAGGGGGCCGGACTATGGCTACACCTTC. Its protein product is CATSDRRGPDYGYTF.

To note about this clone: At one end the junction does not follow the germline gene, possibly because of a read error. The V gene is TRBV20-1, the J gene TRBJ2-3; 13 bases agree with TRBD2. This CDR3 spans 14 amino acids. Germline V gene sequence: CDR1 DFQATT, CDR2 SNEGSKA (reference sequence). CDR3 coding DNA: TGCAGTGCAGGAACTAGCGGGAGGGGTGGTACGCACTTTTTT. Its translation is CSAGTSGRGGTHFF.

This clone was observed at least ten times. The V and J genes are TRBV12-3 or TRBV12-4 and TRBJ2-5; no definite D call. The germline V and J ends were trimmed by 6 bases and 0 bases, with 8 bases remaining between them. The CDR3 has 13 residues. The CDR3 nucleotides are TGTGCCAGCAGAACCTCGTACCAAGAGACCCAGTACTTC. This encodes CASRTSYQETQYF.

This clone was seen repeatedly, ten times or more. This chain links TRBV6-2 or TRBV6-3 with TRBJ2-3; possibly TRBD2 for D (5 bases). V shed 6 bases and J shed 4 bases, with 14 bases lying between them. CDR3 length: 14 amino acids. The germline V gene has CDR1 MNHEY and CDR2 SVGEGT. The CDR3 loop reads CASSIVRGADTQYF. Written as DNA, the CDR3 is TGTGCCAGCAGCATCGTCCGGGGAGCAGATACGCAGTATTTT.

The chain uses TRBV19 and TRBJ2-1, with 7 nucleotides matching TRBD1. V lost 7 bases, J lost 4 bases, and 16 bases stayed unmatched. Germline V lookup: CDR1 LNHDA, CDR2 SQIVND (reference sequence). This CDR3 comprises 17 residues. The CDR3 nucleotides are TGTGCCAGTACCACCTCCTTTAGAGGGGGCGGATACAATGAGCAGTTCTTC. It encodes CASTTSFRGGGYNEQFF.